This T cell receptor (beta chain) was retrieved from a study of blood T cells in healthy people across ages. Through a sample-barcoded 5' primer and a J-beta primer mix, a second PCR was run for roughly 6 to 12 cycles. A tag from a template-switch adaptor with 12 random nucleotides marked each cDNA molecule. Paired-end reads containing CDR3 totaled no fewer than 2.5 million for each sample. TCRdb analysed the 5' RACE reads with MiXCR anew, one entry per CDR3 protein. This sample has fewer than 950,000 distinct CDR3 sequences, with less than 70% found just once. This clonotype appeared a single time. V dropped 7 bases and J dropped 1 base, with 13 bases sitting between them. The CDR3 has 14 amino acids. Researchers isolated at least 7 million PBMCs per sample.

The V and J genes are TRBV12-3 or TRBV12-4 and TRBJ1-1; possibly TRBD1 for D (6 bases). This TCR was recovered from an older man in good health. Sequencing was done on a sample of blood. CDR3 amino acids: CASKGGTENTEAFF. CDR3 nucleotides: TGTGCCAGCAAGGGGGGGACGGAGAACACTGAAGCTTTCTTT.